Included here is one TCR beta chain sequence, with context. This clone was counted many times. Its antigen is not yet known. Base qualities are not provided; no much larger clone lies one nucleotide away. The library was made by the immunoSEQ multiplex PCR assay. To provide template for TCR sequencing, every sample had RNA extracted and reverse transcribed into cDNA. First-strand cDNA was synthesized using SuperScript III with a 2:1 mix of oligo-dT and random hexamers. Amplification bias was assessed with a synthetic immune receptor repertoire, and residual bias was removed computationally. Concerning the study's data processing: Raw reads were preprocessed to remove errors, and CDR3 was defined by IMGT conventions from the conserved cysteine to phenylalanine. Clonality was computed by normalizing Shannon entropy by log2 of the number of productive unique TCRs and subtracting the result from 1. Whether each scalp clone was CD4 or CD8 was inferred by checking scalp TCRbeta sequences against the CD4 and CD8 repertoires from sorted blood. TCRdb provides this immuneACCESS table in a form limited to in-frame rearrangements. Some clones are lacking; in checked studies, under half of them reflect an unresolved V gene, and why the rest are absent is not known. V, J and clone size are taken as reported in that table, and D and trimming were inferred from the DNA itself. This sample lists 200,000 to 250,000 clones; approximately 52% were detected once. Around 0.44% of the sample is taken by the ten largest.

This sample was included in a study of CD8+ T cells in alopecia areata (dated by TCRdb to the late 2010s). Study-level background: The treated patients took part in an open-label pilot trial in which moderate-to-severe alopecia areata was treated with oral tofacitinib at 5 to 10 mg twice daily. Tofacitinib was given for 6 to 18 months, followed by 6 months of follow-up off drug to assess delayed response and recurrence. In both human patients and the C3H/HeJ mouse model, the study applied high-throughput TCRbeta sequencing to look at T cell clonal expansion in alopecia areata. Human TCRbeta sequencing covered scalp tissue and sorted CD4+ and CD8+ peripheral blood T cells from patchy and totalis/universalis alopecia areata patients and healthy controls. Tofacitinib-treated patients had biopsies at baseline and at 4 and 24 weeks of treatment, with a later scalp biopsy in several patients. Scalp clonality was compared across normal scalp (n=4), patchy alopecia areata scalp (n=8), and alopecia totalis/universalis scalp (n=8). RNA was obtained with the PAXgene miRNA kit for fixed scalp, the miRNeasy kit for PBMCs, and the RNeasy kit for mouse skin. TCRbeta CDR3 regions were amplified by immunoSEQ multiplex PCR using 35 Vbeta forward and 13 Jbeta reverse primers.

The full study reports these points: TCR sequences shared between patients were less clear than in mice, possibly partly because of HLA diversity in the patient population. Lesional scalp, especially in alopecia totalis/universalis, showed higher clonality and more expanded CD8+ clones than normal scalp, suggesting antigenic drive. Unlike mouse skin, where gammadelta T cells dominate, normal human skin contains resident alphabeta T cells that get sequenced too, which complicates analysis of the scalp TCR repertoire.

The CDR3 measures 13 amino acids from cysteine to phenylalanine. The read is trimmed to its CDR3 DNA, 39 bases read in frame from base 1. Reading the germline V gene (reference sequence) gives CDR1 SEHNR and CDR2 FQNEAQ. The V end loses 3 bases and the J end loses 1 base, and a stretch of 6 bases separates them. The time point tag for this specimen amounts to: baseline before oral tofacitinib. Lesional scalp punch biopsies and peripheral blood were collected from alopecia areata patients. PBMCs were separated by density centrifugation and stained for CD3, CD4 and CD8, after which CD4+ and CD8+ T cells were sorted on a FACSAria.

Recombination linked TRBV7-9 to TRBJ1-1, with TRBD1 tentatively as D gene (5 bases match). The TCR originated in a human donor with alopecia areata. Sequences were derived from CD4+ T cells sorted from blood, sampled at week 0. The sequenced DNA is TGTGCCAGCAGCTTCCAGGGGAACACTGAAGCTTTCTTT. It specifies CASSFQGNTEAFF.